This T cell receptor beta chain was sequenced in a study of blood T cell repertoires in COVID-19. Study details: Donors in the United States, Italy and Spain gave samples during acute or convalescent COVID-19. PBMCs, B-cell-depleted T cells, or T cells were the source of the cDNA or gDNA that made up the material.

Looked up from germline, CDR1 is GTSNPN and CDR2 is SVGIG (reference sequence). The CDR3 covers 12 residues. Trimming stripped 8 bases from V and 4 bases from J, with 14 bases between. Original data processing: Estimates of nucleated cell counts were drawn from the amplification of reference gene primers. The protocol was immunoSEQ multiplex PCR, while the TCRdb copy is restricted to in-frame clones and leaves out a portion. Clone size and the V and J calls come from that table; the DNA yielded D and trimming. The profile covers approximately 330,000 clones, with roughly 88% appearing a single time and 3% to 4% taken by the ten largest.

The receptor's source is a woman aged 45 to 65 with active or convalescent COVID-19. The chain has TRBV30 and TRBJ1-2; no reliable D call. Sequenced sample: peripheral blood. The CDR3 reads CALVGGSYGYTF. The CDR3 DNA reads TGTGCCCTCGTGGGAGGGAGCTATGGCTACACCTTC.